This T cell receptor (beta chain) was captured by sequencing in a study of cytomegalovirus exposure and HLA in healthy donors. The PCR used 60 Vbeta and 13 Jbeta primers. Profiling relied on immunoSEQ multiplex PCR, and the TCRdb table lists in-frame clones only, not all of them. Among about 140,000 clones listed, approximately 84% were seen once. The CDR3 is 16 residues long. The V segment lost 5 bases and the J segment 8 bases; nucleotides outside the gene matches: 13. Germline V gives CDR1 SGHTA, CDR2 FQGNSA. The rearrangement links TRBV7-2 to TRBJ2-1; 9 positions agree with TRBD2. Sequencing was performed on PBMCs. The TCR comes from a woman aged 55-70 years in good health and CMV-seropositive. The CDR3 DNA is TGTGCCAGCAGCGTCCTAGGGGCGGGAGGGGAAGATGAGCAGTTCTTC. Translating it yields CASSVLGAGGEDEQFF.